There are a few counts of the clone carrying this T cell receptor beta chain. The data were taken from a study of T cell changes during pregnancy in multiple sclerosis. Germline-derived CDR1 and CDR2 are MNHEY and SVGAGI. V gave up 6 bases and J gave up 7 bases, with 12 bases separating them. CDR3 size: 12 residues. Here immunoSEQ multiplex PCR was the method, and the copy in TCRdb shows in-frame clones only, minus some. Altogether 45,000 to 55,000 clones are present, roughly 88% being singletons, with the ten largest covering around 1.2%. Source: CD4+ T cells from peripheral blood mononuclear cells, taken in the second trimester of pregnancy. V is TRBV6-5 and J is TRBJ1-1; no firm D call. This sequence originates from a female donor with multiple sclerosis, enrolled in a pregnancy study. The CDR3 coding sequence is TGTGCCAGCAGGAAATTGACGGGTGAAGCTTTCTTT. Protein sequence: CASRKLTGEAFF.